This T cell receptor beta chain is drawn from a study of identical twins. This CDR3 is built from 15 residues. V gave up 4 bases and J gave up 7 bases; unmatched junction bases: 7. Germline assignment: CDR1 SGHVS and CDR2 FQNEAQ. TCRdb fed the 5' RACE reads into MiXCR, producing one record per CDR3 protein. This sample yields 450,000 to 650,000 distinct CDR3 sequences, of which roughly 15% are seen a single time; around 0.4% belongs to the top ten. This clonotype was observed a few times. These data are also associated with another study on yellow fever vaccine responses in identical twins.

This clonotype originated in a woman aged 18-30 years in good health. Source material: CD4+ T cells sorted from blood. This rearrangement joins TRBV7-8 to TRBJ1-4; 9 bases match TRBD1. In DNA, the CDR3 is TGTGCCAGCAGCTGGGGGGACAGGGAGGCTGAAAAACTGTTTTTT. Translating it yields CASSWGDREAEKLFF. The full variable domain, in which reference TRBV7-8 and TRBJ1-4 provide the parts outside the CDR3, is GAGVSQSPRYKVAKRGQDVALRCDPISGHVSLFWYQQALGQGPEFLTYFQNEAQLDKSGLPSDRFFAERPEGSVSTLKIQRTQQEDSAVYLCASSWGDREAEKLFFGSGTQLSVL.